Detailed here is one TCR beta chain. These data originate in a study of Ad26.COV2.S vaccination and SARS-CoV-2 variants. Study in general: Donor was one of the participants in the Ad26.COV2.S arm of the COV1001 trial.

Data came from immunoSEQ multiplex PCR; TCRdb stores just in-frame clones and leaves some out. The repertoire holds about 280,000 clones, about 87% seen once, with over 2.5% in the top ten. Trimming shortened V by 8 bases and J by 8 bases, and 13 bases separated the two germline ends. The CDR3 length is 12 residues. CDR1 and CDR2 from the germline V gene are SGHAT and FQNNGV. Treatment in this sample: 15 to 20 received Ad26.COV2.S at low or high dose, single or two shots; several received placebo; per-sample allocation not given. Day 63 after the first injection of vaccine or placebo was the sampling time.

The clonotype comes from a person aged 18-65 years who received the Ad26.COV2.S COVID-19 vaccine or a placebo. Sequencing was performed on peripheral blood, taken in a trial of Ad26.COV2.S vaccine versus placebo. V is TRBV11-2 and J is TRBJ2-1; no firm D call. CDR3 residues: CASRPRNDEQFF. CDR3 sequence (DNA): TGTGCCAGCCGGCCCAGGAACGATGAGCAGTTCTTC. Drawing the rest from reference TRBV11-2 and TRBJ2-1, the complete variable domain is EAGVAQSPRYKIIEKRQSVAFWCNPISGHATLYWYQQILGQGPKLLIQFQNNGVVDDSQLPKDRFSAERLKGVDSTLKIQPAKLEDSAVYLCASRPRNDEQFFGPGTRLTVL.